A single sample is the source of the 14 T cell receptor beta chains below, sequenced in a study of blood T cell repertoires in COVID-19. The repertoire was sequenced with immunoSEQ multiplex PCR; TCRdb's copy has only in-frame clones and lacks some. Among some 150,000 clones listed, around 90% were seen once. Sequencing input: peripheral blood. Receptors were obtained from a woman aged 50 to 60 with acute or convalescent COVID-19.

The rearrangement joins TRBV30 to TRBJ2-1, with TRBD2 matching over 13 bases. The CDR3 extends over 17 amino acids. The trim removed 2 bases at V and 6 bases at J, leaving 10 bases unmatched. Germline V gene lookup returns CDR1 GTSNPN and CDR2 SVGIG (reference sequence). This chain's CDR3 is CAWSPTRTSGRGNEQFF. CDR3 nucleotides: TGTGCCTGGAGTCCTACCCGGACTAGCGGGAGAGGCAATGAGCAGTTCTTC.

This chain links TRBV7-8 with TRBJ1-1; D is perhaps TRBD1 (6 bases). V dropped 3 bases and J dropped 3 bases, with 11 bases sitting between them. CDR1 is SGHVS, CDR2 FQNEAQ, per germline. The CDR3 has 14 residues. CDR3 region: CASSFTGSDTEAFF. In DNA form, the CDR3 reads TGTGCCAGCAGCTTTACAGGGAGTGACACTGAAGCTTTCTTT.

This clone has more than one count but fewer than ten. The chain combines TRBV2 with TRBJ1-4; a weak D match, TRBD1 (6 bases). The length of the CDR3 is 16 residues. The germline V gene encodes CDR1 SNHLY and CDR2 FYNNEI. Trimming took 3 bases from V and 4 from J, leaving 15 bases between them. The CDR3: CASSDWRGLDNEKLFF. CDR3 nucleotides: TGTGCCAGCAGTGATTGGCGGGGGCTGGATAATGAAAAACTGTTTTTT.

This chain connects TRBV2 to TRBJ2-1; 14 positions agree with TRBD2. The V gene end was trimmed by 8 bases and the J gene end by 7 bases; junction bases not matched to a gene: 10. Germline assignment: CDR1 SNHLY and CDR2 FYNNEI. The CDR3 length is 16 residues. The CDR3 coding sequence is TGTGCCAGCTCCTCTCCGGGACTAGCGGGAGTGAATGAGCAGTTCTTC. It encodes CASSSPGLAGVNEQFF.

The chain couples TRBV6-5 to TRBJ1-5, with D possibly matching TRBD1 (6 bases). CDR3 length: 15 residues. Per germline, CDR1 MNHEY and CDR2 SVGAGI. Trimming took off 6 bases at V and 0 bases at J, with 12 bases between the two ends. The CDR3 spells CASRRQVYSNQPQHF. DNA of the CDR3: TGTGCCAGCAGACGACAGGTTTATAGCAATCAGCCCCAGCATTTT.

The chain carries TRBV30 and TRBJ2-3; TRBD2 might be the D (7 bases). The CDR3 sequence is 12 residues long. V dropped 5 bases and J dropped 6 bases, with 12 bases sitting between them. Germline V gene data show CDR1 as GTSNPN and CDR2 as SVGIG (reference sequence). The CDR3 nucleotides read TGTGCCTGGGGACTAGGGGGGGATACGCAGTATTTT. Its translation is CAWGLGGDTQYF. The full variable domain, its missing parts supplied by reference TRBV30 and TRBJ2-3, is SQTIHQWPATLVQPVGSPLSLECTVEGTSNPNLYWYRQAAGRGLQLLFYSVGIGQISSEVPQNLSASRPQDRQFILSSKKLLLSDSGFYLCAWGLGGDTQYFGPGTRLTVL.

The gene calls are TRBV13 and TRBJ1-2; the D is unclear. Trimming took off 5 bases at V and 8 bases at J, with 12 bases between the two ends. The CDR3 loop spans 12 amino acids. Germline CDR1 PRHDT, CDR2 FYEKMQ (reference sequence). Here the CDR3 DNA reads TGTGCCAGCAGCCTCGAGGAGCGGGGCTACACCTTC. Its translation: CASSLEERGYTF.

The V and J genes are TRBV2 and TRBJ1-1, with D tentatively TRBD1 (5 bases). Germline V gives CDR1 SNHLY, CDR2 FYNNEI. The CDR3 runs 16 residues. The germline V and J ends were trimmed by 3 bases and 4 bases, with 18 bases remaining between them. CDR3 in DNA: TGTGCCAGCAGTGATTCTAGGGGCATCTGGGGCACTGAAGCTTTCTTT. Translating it yields CASSDSRGIWGTEAFF.

The rearrangement joins TRBV25-1 to TRBJ1-5, with D perhaps TRBD1 (5 bases). CDR1 is MGHDK, CDR2 SYGVNS, per germline. V was shortened by 6 bases and J by 3 bases, with 9 bases between the two germline ends. The CDR3 runs to 13 residues. CDR3 DNA: TGTGCCAGCAGAGACAGAATCAATCAGCCCCAGCATTTT. It yields the protein CASRDRINQPQHF. The full variable domain, its missing parts supplied by reference TRBV25-1 and TRBJ1-5, is EADIYQTPRYLVIGTGKKITLECSQTMGHDKMYWYQQDPGMELHLIHYSYGVNSTEKGDLSSESTVSRIRTEHFPLTLESARPSHTSQYLCASRDRINQPQHFGDGTRLSIL.

The V call is TRBV9, the J call TRBJ2-4; 10 bases align to TRBD1. V trimming: 3 bases; J trimming: 0 bases; junction bases outside the gene matches: 3. The CDR3 runs 16 residues. CDR1 and CDR2 (germline): SGDLS, YYNGEE. CDR3 nucleotide sequence: TGTGCCAGCAGCGCGGGACAGGGGATAGCCAAAAACATTCAGTACTTC. Encoded protein: CASSAGQGIAKNIQYF.

This chain joins TRBV7-2 and TRBJ1-6; D is possibly TRBD1 (6 bases). In germline, CDR1 is SGHTA, CDR2 FQGNSA. Trimming removed 7 bases from V and 10 bases from J, with 17 bases in between. CDR3 length: 14 residues. The CDR3: CASTSPGATSPLHF. The DNA for the CDR3 is TGTGCCAGCACCTCGCCAGGGGCCACCTCACCCCTCCACTTT.

The J gene is TRBJ1-3, the V gene TRBV9, with D tentatively TRBD1 (5 bases). The CDR3 sequence is 14 residues long. The ends were cut back, 0 bases at V and 9 bases at J, with 13 bases in the middle. The germline gives CDR1 SGDLS, CDR2 YYNGEE. The CDR3 nucleotides are TGTGCCAGCAGCGTAGCTGGCCAGGGCAGCACCATATATTTT. This encodes CASSVAGQGSTIYF.

CDR3 in DNA: TGTGCCAGCAGCGCCGGGACAGGGGGCTACACTGAAGCTTTCTTT. This gives the protein CASSAGTGGYTEAFF. The chain is built from TRBV9 and TRBJ1-1; 12 positions agree with TRBD1. This CDR3 contains 15 residues. Losses at the gene ends were 3 bases for V and 3 bases for J; bases not matched to a gene: 3. Germline assignment: CDR1 SGDLS and CDR2 YYNGEE.

This sequence joins TRBV5-5 and TRBJ2-1; D might be TRBD1 (6 bases). Trimming left V 0 bases short and J 5 bases short, with 6 bases between. The germline CDR1 and CDR2 sequences are SGHKS and YYEKEE (reference sequence). The CDR3 sequence is 13 residues long. The CDR3 coding sequence is TGTGCCAGCAGCTTGGCAGGGGACAATGAGCAGTTCTTC. Encoded protein: CASSLAGDNEQFF.